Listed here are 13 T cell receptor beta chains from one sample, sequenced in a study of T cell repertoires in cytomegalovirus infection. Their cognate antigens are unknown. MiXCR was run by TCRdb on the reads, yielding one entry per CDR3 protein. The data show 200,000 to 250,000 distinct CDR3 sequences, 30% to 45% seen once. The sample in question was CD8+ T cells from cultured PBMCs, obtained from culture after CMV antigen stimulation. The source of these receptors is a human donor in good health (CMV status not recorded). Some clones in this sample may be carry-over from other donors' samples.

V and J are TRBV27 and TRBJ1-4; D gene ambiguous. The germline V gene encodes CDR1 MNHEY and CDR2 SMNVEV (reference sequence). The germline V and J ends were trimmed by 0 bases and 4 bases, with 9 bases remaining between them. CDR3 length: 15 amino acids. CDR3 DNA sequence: TGTGCCAGCAGTTTATCGCCAGTCCTTAATGAAAAACTGTTTTTT. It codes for CASSLSPVLNEKLFF.

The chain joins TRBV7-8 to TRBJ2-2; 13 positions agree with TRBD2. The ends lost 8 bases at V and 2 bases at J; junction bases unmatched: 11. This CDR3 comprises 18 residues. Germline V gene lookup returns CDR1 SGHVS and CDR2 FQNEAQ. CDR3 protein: CASRGWGLAGINTGELFF. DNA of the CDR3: TGTGCCAGCCGGGGGTGGGGACTAGCGGGAATAAACACCGGGGAGCTGTTTTTT. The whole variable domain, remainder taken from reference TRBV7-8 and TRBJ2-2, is GAGVSQSPRYKVAKRGQDVALRCDPISGHVSLFWYQQALGQGPEFLTYFQNEAQLDKSGLPSDRFFAERPEGSVSTLKIQRTQQEDSAVYLCASRGWGLAGINTGELFFGEGSRLTVL.

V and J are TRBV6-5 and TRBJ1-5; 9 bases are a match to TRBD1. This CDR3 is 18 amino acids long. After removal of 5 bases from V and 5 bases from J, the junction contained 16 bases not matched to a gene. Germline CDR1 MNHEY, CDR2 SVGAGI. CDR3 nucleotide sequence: TGTGCCAGCAGTCCCCAAGTCCCGGGACAGGGTGTCTATCAGCCCCAGCATTTT. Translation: CASSPQVPGQGVYQPQHF.

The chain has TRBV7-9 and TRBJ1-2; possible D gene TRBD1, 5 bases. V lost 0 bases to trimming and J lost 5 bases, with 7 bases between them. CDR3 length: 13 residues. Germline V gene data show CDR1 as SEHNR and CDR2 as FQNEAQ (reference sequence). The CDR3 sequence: CASSLARAYGYTF. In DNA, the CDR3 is TGTGCCAGCAGCTTAGCCAGGGCGTATGGCTACACCTTC.

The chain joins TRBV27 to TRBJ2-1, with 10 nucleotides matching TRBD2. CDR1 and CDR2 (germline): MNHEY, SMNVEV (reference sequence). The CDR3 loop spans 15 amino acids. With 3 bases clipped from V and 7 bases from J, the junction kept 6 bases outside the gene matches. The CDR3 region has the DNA TGTGCCAGCAGTTTTGCGGGACTAGCGAAAAATGAGCAGTTCTTC. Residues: CASSFAGLAKNEQFF.

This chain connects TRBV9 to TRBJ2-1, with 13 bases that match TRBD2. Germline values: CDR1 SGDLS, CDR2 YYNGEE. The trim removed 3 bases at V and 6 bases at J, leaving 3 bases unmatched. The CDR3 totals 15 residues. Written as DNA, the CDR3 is TGTGCCAGCAGCGCTACTAGCGGGAGGGCCAATGAGCAGTTCTTC. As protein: CASSATSGRANEQFF.

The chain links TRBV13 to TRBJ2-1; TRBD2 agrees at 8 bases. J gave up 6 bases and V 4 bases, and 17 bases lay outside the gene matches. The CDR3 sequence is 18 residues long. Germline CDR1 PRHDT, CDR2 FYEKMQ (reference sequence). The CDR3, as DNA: TGTGCCAGCAGCTCCCCCCTGGCGGGAGGAAACAAGATCAATGAGCAGTTCTTC. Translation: CASSSPLAGGNKINEQFF.

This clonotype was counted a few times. The CDR3 DNA reads TGTGCCAGCAGTACGCTAGCGGGATGGGCCGATACGCAGTATTTT. Translated, it gives CASSTLAGWADTQYF. The rearrangement uses TRBV27 and TRBJ2-3; 9 bases are a match to TRBD2. Germline V gives CDR1 MNHEY, CDR2 SMNVEV (reference sequence). CDR3 size: 15 residues. V dropped 5 bases and J dropped 6; count of bases not matched to a gene: 9.

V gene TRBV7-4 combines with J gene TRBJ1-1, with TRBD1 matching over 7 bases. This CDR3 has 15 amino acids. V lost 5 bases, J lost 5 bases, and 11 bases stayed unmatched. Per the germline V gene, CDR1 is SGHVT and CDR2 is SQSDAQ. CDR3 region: CASSEWNRGRTEAFF. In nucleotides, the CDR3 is TGTGCCAGCAGCGAATGGAACAGGGGAAGGACTGAAGCTTTCTTT.

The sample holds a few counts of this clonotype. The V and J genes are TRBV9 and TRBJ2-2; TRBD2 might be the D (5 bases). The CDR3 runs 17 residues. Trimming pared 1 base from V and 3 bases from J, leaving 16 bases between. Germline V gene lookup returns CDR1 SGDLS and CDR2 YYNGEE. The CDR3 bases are TGTGCCAGCAGCGTATCCCCACAGAGGGTGGACACCGGGGAGCTGTTTTTT. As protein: CASSVSPQRVDTGELFF. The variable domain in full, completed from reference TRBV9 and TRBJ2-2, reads DSGVTQTPKHLITATGQRVTLRCSPRSGDLSVYWYQQSLDQGLQFLIQYYNGEERAKGNILERFSAQQFPDLHSELNLSSLELGDSALYFCASSVSPQRVDTGELFFGEGSRLTVL.

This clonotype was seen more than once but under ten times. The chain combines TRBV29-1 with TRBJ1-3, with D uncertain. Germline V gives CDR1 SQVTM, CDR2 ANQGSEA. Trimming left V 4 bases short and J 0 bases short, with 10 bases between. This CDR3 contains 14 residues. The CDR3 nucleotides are TGCAGCGTTGCCGCCGGCGTCTCTGGAAACACCATATATTTT. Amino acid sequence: CSVAAGVSGNTIYF.

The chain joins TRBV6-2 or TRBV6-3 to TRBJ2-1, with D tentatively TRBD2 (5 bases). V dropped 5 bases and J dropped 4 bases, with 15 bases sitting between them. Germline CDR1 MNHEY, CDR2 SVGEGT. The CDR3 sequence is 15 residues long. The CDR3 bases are TGTGCCAGCAGTGAGCGCGGGTCCGGGTACAATGAGCAGTTCTTC. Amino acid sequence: CASSERGSGYNEQFF.

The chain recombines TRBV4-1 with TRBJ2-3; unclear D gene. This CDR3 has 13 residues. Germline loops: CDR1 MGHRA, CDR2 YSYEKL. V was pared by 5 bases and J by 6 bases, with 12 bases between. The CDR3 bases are TGCGCCAGCAGCTTCGGAATGGGGGATACGCAGTATTTT. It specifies CASSFGMGDTQYF.